These 26 T cell receptor beta chains were all obtained from the same sample, sequenced in a study of beta chain features in type 1 diabetes (dated by TCRdb to 2016 to 2018). Overall study outcomes, separate from this receptor: In all four CD4+ subsets, TCRB CDR3 length was moderately but significantly shorter in type 1 diabetes patients.

Library prep was done by the immunoSEQ multiplex PCR assay. All of the isolated RNA was reverse transcribed with the High Capacity cDNA Reverse Transcription Kit, so expressed TCRB transcripts were sequenced. TCRdb provides this immuneACCESS table in a form limited to in-frame rearrangements. Some clones are lacking; in checked studies, under half of them reflect an unresolved V gene, and why the rest are absent is not known. The sample contains roughly 350,000 clones, 8.5% to 10% of them found a single time. The top ten hold approximately 0.6% of the sample. These receptors have no known antigen. Sequencing input: central memory CD4+ T cells from blood. These receptors were collected from a man aged 30 to 39 with type 1 diabetes.

Regarding this clone: Other nucleotide sequences from this sample produce the same CDR3. The V call is TRBV2, the J call TRBJ2-1; TRBD2 aligns across 7 bases. The CDR3 runs 13 residues. The ends lost 6 bases at V and 14 bases at J; junction bases unmatched: 13. Germline CDR1 reads SNHLY; CDR2 reads FYNNEI. CDR3 in DNA: TGTGCCAGCAGGACGGCTAGCGGAAAACGGGAGTTCTTC. It is translated as CASRTASGKREFF.

The sample holds a few counts of this clone. The V call is TRBV18, the J call TRBJ2-7, with D possibly being TRBD1 (5 bases). V was trimmed by 1 base and J by 3 bases, leaving 10 bases between them. This CDR3 contains 14 residues. CDR1 and CDR2 from the germline V gene are KGHSH and LQKENI. The CDR3 sequence: CASSPLSGLYEQYF. CDR3 nucleotide sequence: TGTGCCAGCTCACCACTATCAGGGCTCTACGAGCAGTACTTC.

The chain uses TRBV27 and TRBJ1-2; 7 bases line up with TRBD1. The V and J ends lost 0 bases and 4 bases, in that order; junction bases with no gene match: 5. The CDR3 is 15 amino acids. Germline assignment: CDR1 MNHEY and CDR2 SMNVEV (reference sequence). The CDR3 loop reads CASSLSSGQIYGYTF. The CDR3 DNA sequence: TGTGCCAGCAGTTTATCTTCGGGACAGATCTATGGCTACACCTTC.

This clone was observed a few times. The chain employs TRBV28 and TRBJ2-1; TRBD1 is a possible D gene (5 bases). The CDR3 loop spans 13 amino acids. V lost 7 bases and J lost 11, with 18 bases in between. Germline-derived CDR1 and CDR2 are MDHEN and SYDVKM. CDR3 nucleotides: TGTGCCAGCACCCGACCCTCGTCAGGGAAGCAGTTCTTC. Residues: CASTRPSSGKQFF.

This clone turned up a few times. The chain employs TRBV6-1 and TRBJ2-4; D not certain. The germline V and J ends were trimmed by 1 base and 6 bases, with 4 bases remaining between them. Per the germline V gene, CDR1 is MNHNS and CDR2 is SASEGT. The length of the CDR3 is 12 residues. CDR3 amino acids: CASSEGANIQYF. The DNA of the CDR3 is TGTGCCAGCAGTGAAGGGGCAAACATTCAGTACTTC.

The V call is TRBV5-4, the J call TRBJ2-3; the D is unclear. V was pared by 0 bases and J by 4 bases, with 9 bases between. The CDR3 loop spans 14 amino acids. Germline-derived CDR1 and CDR2 are SGHNT and YYREEE (reference sequence). The CDR3: CASSLVGTPDTQYF. The CDR3 DNA follows: TGTGCCAGCAGCTTGGTGGGTACCCCAGATACGCAGTATTTT.

This clone was observed a handful of times. The chain links TRBV2 to TRBJ2-2; D call uncertain. The CDR3 runs to 13 residues. Trimming shortened V by 6 bases and J by 1 base, and 6 bases separated the two germline ends. From germline, CDR1 is SNHLY and CDR2 FYNNEI. In DNA, the CDR3 is TGTGCCAGCAGCCCCGAGAACACCGGGGAGCTGTTTTTT. Its translation is CASSPENTGELFF.

This chain joins TRBV7-9 and TRBJ2-7; D gene ambiguous. In germline, CDR1 is SEHNR, CDR2 FQNEAQ (reference sequence). The CDR3 loop spans 15 amino acids. Trimming took off 5 bases at V and 0 bases at J, with 14 bases between the two ends. The CDR3 bases are TGTGCCAGCAGCCAACGTGGCGGTAGCTCCTACGAGCAGTACTTC. It specifies CASSQRGGSSYEQYF.

This clone was seen only a few times. The CDR3 DNA sequence: TGTGCCAGCAGCGCCTCGGGGGGGAGAACCTACGAGCAGTACTTC. As protein: CASSASGGRTYEQYF. The J gene is TRBJ2-7, the V gene TRBV11-3; 8 bases align to TRBD2. Germline V gene sequence: CDR1 SGHNT, CDR2 YENEEA. The CDR3 length is 15 residues. Trimming took 5 bases from V and 2 from J; bases not matched to a gene: 8.

The chain couples TRBV5-1 to TRBJ2-2, with D perhaps TRBD1 (5 bases). This CDR3 is 17 amino acids long. V lost 4 bases, J lost 0 bases, and 16 bases lay in between. Germline CDR1 SGHRS, CDR2 YFSETQ. The CDR3 DNA reads as TGCGCCAGCAGCCCACGGCCGGCGGACACGAACACCGGGGAGCTGTTTTTT. It specifies CASSPRPADTNTGELFF.

This clone was counted a few times. The gene calls are TRBV2 and TRBJ2-5; TRBD1 aligns across 8 bases. The CDR3 runs to 15 residues. Germline V lookup: CDR1 SNHLY, CDR2 FYNNEI. The V and J ends lost 5 bases and 2 bases, in that order; junction bases with no gene match: 7. CDR3 amino acids: CASSRGQGVQETQYF. In DNA, the CDR3 is TGTGCCAGCAGTAGAGGACAGGGAGTGCAAGAGACCCAGTACTTC.

This clone has a count of ten or more. The chain is built from TRBV9 and TRBJ2-1; unclear D gene. The CDR3 consists of 12 residues. Germline assignment: CDR1 SGDLS and CDR2 YYNGEE. V was clipped by 2 bases and J by 9 bases, with 9 bases between them. CDR3 nucleotide sequence: TGTGCCAGCAGCGTGTGGGGTGGTGAGCAGTTCTTC. Its translation is CASSVWGGEQFF.

This clone was observed a handful of times. The CDR3 DNA sequence: TGTGCCATCAGTGGAACAGGCGACTATGGCTACACCTTC. It encodes CAISGTGDYGYTF. The rearrangement links TRBV10-3 to TRBJ1-2; TRBD1 might be the D (5 bases). The CDR3 extends over 13 amino acids. V shed 4 bases and J shed 3 bases, with 9 bases lying between them. Per germline, CDR1 ENHRY and CDR2 SYGVKD.

This chain uses TRBV28 with TRBJ1-5; 7 positions match TRBD1. The germline V gene has CDR1 MDHEN and CDR2 SYDVKM. V shed 5 bases and J 5 bases; nucleotides not matched to a gene: 6. The CDR3 runs to 14 residues. The CDR3 DNA reads as TGTGCCAGCAGTCCTGGACAGGTCGATCAGCCCCAGCATTTT. Protein sequence: CASSPGQVDQPQHF.

This clone was observed a few times. The V call is TRBV6-1, the J call TRBJ2-1; a possible D gene is TRBD1 (5 bases). The CDR3 covers 16 residues. Germline CDR1 reads MNHNS; CDR2 reads SASEGT. The V end lost 2 bases, the J end lost 0 bases, and 11 bases lay between the germline ends. CDR3 loop: CASSEFRGISYNEQFF. In DNA form, the CDR3 reads TGTGCCAGCAGTGAATTTAGGGGCATCTCCTACAATGAGCAGTTCTTC.

J is TRBJ1-3 and V is TRBV7-2; D unclear. The CDR3 runs to 16 residues. The V gene lost 2 bases and the J gene lost 1 base, with 12 bases spanning the gap. Germline CDR1 is SGHTA and CDR2 is FQGNSA. CDR3 sequence (DNA): TGTGCCAGCAGCTTACGCCTAGGTGATTCTGGAAACACCATATATTTT. This encodes CASSLRLGDSGNTIYF.

The V and J genes are TRBV28 and TRBJ1-2; tentative D call: TRBD1 (5 bases). The germline CDR1 and CDR2 sequences are MDHEN and SYDVKM. V was shortened by 3 bases and J by 4 bases, with 15 bases between the two germline ends. The CDR3 is made up of 15 amino acids. The CDR3 region has the DNA TGTGCCAGCAGTTTTTATGAGGGGAGACTCTATGGCTACACCTTC. The encoded protein is CASSFYEGRLYGYTF.

The chain employs TRBV12-1 and TRBJ2-1. TRBV12-1 is shown as a pseudogene. The CDR3 is made up of 13 amino acids. The CDR3 DNA follows: TGTGCCAGCAGCTTCGTAGGCAGCAATGAGCAGTTCTTC. This codes for CASSFVGSNEQFF.

This clone was found a few times. The J gene is TRBJ1-2, the V gene TRBV7-6; possibly TRBD1 for D (5 bases). There are 14 residues in the CDR3. CDR1 and CDR2 from the germline V gene are SGHVS and FNYEAQ. V was clipped by 5 bases and J by 3 bases, with 13 bases between them. The CDR3 coding sequence is TGTGCCAGCAGCCCGATGTCGGGGGACTATGGCTACACCTTC. It specifies CASSPMSGDYGYTF.

This clone was counted only a few times. The chain is built from TRBV18 and TRBJ1-1, with TRBD1 identical over 7 bases. The CDR3 is 16 amino acids. V lost 0 bases and J lost 4; bases outside the gene matches: 8. Germline loops: CDR1 KGHSH, CDR2 LQKENI. For the CDR3, the DNA is TGTGCCAGCTCACCACCAGGGGGAGGGGGCGGCACTGAAGCTTTCTTT. Translation: CASSPPGGGGGTEAFF.

This clone was recorded at least ten times. V and J are TRBV27 and TRBJ2-2; D assignment may be TRBD1 or TRBD2 (5 bases each). Trimming shortened V by 5 bases and J by 7 bases, and 20 bases separated the two germline ends. Per germline, CDR1 MNHEY and CDR2 SMNVEV (reference sequence). This CDR3 is built from 16 residues. CDR3 residues: CASSTSMRGKVGELFF. The DNA for the CDR3 is TGTGCCAGCAGTACAAGCATGAGGGGAAAGGTCGGGGAGCTGTTTTTT.

This clone came up a few times. The chain couples TRBV19 to TRBJ1-1, with D maybe TRBD1 (5 bases). Trimming stripped 4 bases from V and 5 bases from J, with 11 bases between. From germline, CDR1 is LNHDA and CDR2 SQIVND (reference sequence). The CDR3 has 13 amino acids. The CDR3 coding sequence is TGTGCCAGTAGTACACAGGTTAGGACTGAAGCTTTCTTT. Protein: CASSTQVRTEAFF.

This clone was recorded a few times. The J gene is TRBJ1-6, the V gene TRBV28; D unresolved. This CDR3 spans 12 amino acids. V was trimmed by 7 bases and J by 7 bases, leaving 8 bases between them. Per germline, CDR1 MDHEN and CDR2 SYDVKM. The CDR3 DNA reads TGTGCCAGCACCAGACCCAATTCACCCCTCCACTTT. It yields the protein CASTRPNSPLHF.

This clone was counted only a few times. V gene TRBV7-2 combines with J gene TRBJ2-2, with TRBD2 matching 7 bases. Germline CDR1 is SGHTA and CDR2 is FQGNSA. V was clipped by 7 bases and J by 0 bases; unmatched bases: 5. The CDR3 contains 15 residues. In DNA, the CDR3 is TGTGCCAGCACCCTGGGGACTACGAACACCGGGGAGCTGTTTTTT. It codes for CASTLGTTNTGELFF.

Only a few counts were recorded for this clone. This CDR3 reads CASSESGRGRSYEQYF. The CDR3 DNA reads as TGTGCCAGCAGTGAATCGGGCAGGGGGCGATCGTACGAGCAGTACTTC. V is TRBV25-1 and J is TRBJ2-7, with 8 bases lining up with TRBD1. Trimming removed 1 base from V and 4 bases from J; junction bases left unmatched: 9. The CDR3 contains 16 residues. Germline-derived CDR1 and CDR2 are MGHDK and SYGVNS.

This clone was picked up a small number of times. This chain joins TRBV28 and TRBJ1-5; D unclear. The length of the CDR3 is 15 residues. Germline loops: CDR1 MDHEN, CDR2 SYDVKM. V dropped 3 bases and J dropped 0 bases, with 9 bases sitting between them. The DNA for the CDR3 is TGTGCCAGCAGTTTCGGAGGAGTTAGCAATCAGCCCCAGCATTTT. Translation: CASSFGGVSNQPQHF. Based on the CDR3 plus reference TRBV28 and TRBJ1-5, the full variable domain is DVKVTQSSRYLVKRTGEKVFLECVQDMDHENMFWYRQDPGLGLRLIYFSYDVKMKEKGDIPEGYSVSREKKERFSLILESASTNQTSMYLCASSFGGVSNQPQHFGDGTRLSIL.